The 30 T cell receptor beta chains in this list originate from one sample, sequenced in a study of post-analysis software for immune sequencing data. Incorporated into the TCR beta cDNA libraries were unique molecular identifiers, which served to reduce PCR and sequencing biases. TCRdb re-analysed the PCR reads in MiXCR, keeping a single row per CDR3 protein. This sample carries 820,000 or so distinct CDR3 sequences, roughly 50% of them seen once, and the ten largest clones take approximately 4.2%. These TCRs' antigens remain unknown. Study findings and constraints: Elevated frequency relative to controls characterized several TRBV segments in patients, TRBV5-6, TRBV5-1 and TRBV20-1 among them.

The sample taken for sequencing was blood. The receptors stem from a girl aged 10 to 17 with multiple sclerosis.

This clonotype showed up just a few times. The rearrangement uses TRBV29-1 and TRBJ2-3, with a weak D call TRBD1 (5 bases). V lost 7 bases and J lost 0, with 8 bases in between. There are 12 residues in the CDR3. Germline CDR1 SQVTM, CDR2 ANQGSEA. DNA for the CDR3: TGCAGCGGGGGCCACAGCACAGATACGCAGTATTTT. This encodes CSGGHSTDTQYF.

The gene calls are TRBV13 and TRBJ1-4; 7 positions agree with TRBD1. The CDR3 is 15 residues long. Looked up from germline, CDR1 is PRHDT and CDR2 is FYEKMQ (reference sequence). The ends lost 5 bases at V and 5 bases at J; junction bases unmatched: 8. CDR3 DNA: TGTGCCAGCAGCACCCGGACAGGCGTAAATGAAAAACTGTTTTTT. Protein: CASSTRTGVNEKLFF.

The CDR3 DNA is TGTGCCAGCAGCGGAGCAGGGACCCCCCAAGAAAACATTCAGTACTTC. It is translated as CASSGAGTPQENIQYF. This chain links TRBV5-6 with TRBJ2-4, with D perhaps given as TRBD1 or TRBD2 (5 bases each). This CDR3 spans 16 amino acids. CDR1 is SGHDT and CDR2 is YYEEEE in the germline V gene. Trimming left V 4 bases short and J 5 bases short, with 19 bases between.

This clonotype turned up a few times. This rearrangement joins TRBV28 to TRBJ1-4, with D tentatively TRBD1 (6 bases). Germline loops: CDR1 MDHEN, CDR2 SYDVKM. CDR3 length: 16 amino acids. V was clipped by 4 bases and J by 3 bases, with 15 bases between them. CDR3 residues: CASSYTQGTANEKLFF. Written as DNA, the CDR3 is TGTGCCAGCAGTTATACGCAGGGGACGGCTAATGAAAAACTGTTTTTT.

V is TRBV29-1 and J is TRBJ2-7; 8 nucleotides match TRBD2. The CDR3 extends over 13 amino acids. Germline V gives CDR1 SQVTM, CDR2 ANQGSEA. The junction had 3 bases not matched to a gene; V was cut back by 5 bases and J by 0 bases. CDR3 in DNA: TGCAGCGTTCGCGGGGGGAGCTCCTACGAGCAGTACTTC. It encodes CSVRGGSSYEQYF.

This chain connects TRBV5-1 to TRBJ1-2, with 10 bases fitting TRBD1. This CDR3 region has 16 residues. The ends lost 4 bases at V and 3 bases at J; junction bases unmatched: 9. Germline V gives CDR1 SGHRS, CDR2 YFSETQ. The CDR3 bases are TGCGCCAGCAGCCCGGTGACAGGGGGCCGTCACTATGGCTACACCTTC. Residues: CASSPVTGGRHYGYTF.

V and J are TRBV11-2 and TRBJ1-1; D call uncertain. The germline V and J ends were trimmed by 2 bases and 5 bases, with 9 bases remaining between them. The CDR3 length is 13 residues. Germline-derived CDR1 and CDR2 are SGHAT and FQNNGV. CDR3 sequence (DNA): TGTGCCAGCAGCTTATTATGGGGAACTGAAGCTTTCTTT. This sequence encodes CASSLLWGTEAFF.

This clonotype was seen only a few times. The rearrangement links TRBV25-1 to TRBJ1-2; 9 bases match TRBD1. CDR3 size: 14 residues. The germline gives CDR1 MGHDK, CDR2 SYGVNS. V gave up 8 bases and J gave up 3 bases; unmatched junction bases: 7. The CDR3 DNA reads as TGTGCCAGCCGAACAGGGGGCCGAGACTATGGCTACACCTTC. It specifies CASRTGGRDYGYTF.

The table lists this clonotype with a few counts. A read error may produce the germline difference seen at one junction end. CDR3 nucleotide sequence: TGTGCCAGCAGTCTTACTAGAGACAATGAGCAGTTCTTT. Protein: CASSLTRDNEQFF. This rearrangement joins TRBV2 to TRBJ2-1; TRBD2 is a possible D gene (5 bases). Germline values: CDR1 SNHLY, CDR2 FYNNEI. CDR3 length equals 13 residues.

This clonotype was picked up a small number of times. This chain joins TRBV6-6 and TRBJ1-1; TRBD1 agrees at 7 bases. Germline V gene data show CDR1 as MNHNY and CDR2 as SVGAGI (reference sequence). V was clipped by 5 bases and J by 7 bases; unmatched bases: 4. The CDR3 is made up of 12 amino acids. CDR3 region: CASSGTVNEAFF. The CDR3 nucleotides are TGTGCCAGCAGTGGGACAGTCAATGAAGCTTTCTTT.

The chain couples TRBV5-5 to TRBJ2-3; 11 positions match TRBD2. There are 17 residues in the CDR3. V was clipped by 3 bases and J by 2 bases; unmatched bases: 8. Germline V gene data show CDR1 as SGHKS and CDR2 as YYEKEE (reference sequence). DNA for the CDR3: TGTGCCAGCAGCTCCGCAGGGACTAGCGGAAACACAGATACGCAGTATTTT. Residues: CASSSAGTSGNTDTQYF. The full variable domain, completed using reference TRBV5-5 and TRBJ2-3, is DAGVTQSPTHLIKTRGQQVTLRCSPISGHKSVSWYQQVLGQGPQFIFQYYEKEERGRGNFPDRFSARQFPNYSSELNVNALLLGDSALYLCASSSAGTSGNTDTQYFGPGTRLTVL.

The rearrangement uses TRBV6-4 and TRBJ2-5; tentatively, D is TRBD2 (5 bases). Per the germline V gene, CDR1 is MRHNA and CDR2 is SNTAGT. Trimming took 7 bases from V and 7 from J, leaving 16 bases between them. The CDR3 length is 13 residues. The CDR3 spells CASIHCGRGTQYF. DNA of the CDR3: TGTGCCAGCATCCATTGTGGGAGAGGGACCCAGTACTTC.

V is TRBV29-1 and J is TRBJ2-1; TRBD1 matches 8 bases. The length of the CDR3 is 17 residues. Germline-derived CDR1 and CDR2 are SQVTM and ANQGSEA. V lost 7 bases to trimming and J lost 7 bases; unmatched junction nucleotides: 21. CDR3 in amino acids: CSGLGLQRVYRGNEQFF. The CDR3 DNA reads TGCAGCGGATTGGGGTTACAACGGGTATACAGGGGGAATGAGCAGTTCTTC.

The chain employs TRBV5-1 and TRBJ1-2; 10 nucleotides line up with TRBD1. This CDR3 contains 17 residues. Per the germline V gene, CDR1 is SGHRS and CDR2 is YFSETQ. Germline trimming cut 4 bases from V and 1 base from J; bases unmatched to any gene: 10. The CDR3 DNA sequence: TGCGCCAGCAGCGCTCCCCCCGGGACAGGGGTTAACTATGGCTACACCTTC. Protein sequence: CASSAPPGTGVNYGYTF. The whole variable domain, filled in from reference TRBV5-1 and TRBJ1-2, reads KAGVTQTPRYLIKTRGQQVTLSCSPISGHRSVSWYQQTPGQGLQFLFEYFSETQRNKGNFPGRFSGRQFSNSRSEMNVSTLELGDSALYLCASSAPPGTGVNYGYTFGSGTRLTVV.

This clonotype was counted a few times. The gene calls are TRBV14 and TRBJ2-7; D remains ambiguous. V was cut by 3 bases and J by 0 bases, with 15 bases left in between. Looked up from germline, CDR1 is SGHDN and CDR2 is FVKESK. This CDR3 comprises 16 residues. CDR3 sequence: CASSHGLWATSYEQYF. DNA for the CDR3: TGTGCCAGCAGCCACGGCTTATGGGCCACCTCCTACGAGCAGTACTTC.

The J gene is TRBJ1-2, the V gene TRBV7-9; 7 bases agree with TRBD1. The CDR3 contains 14 residues. With 5 bases clipped from V and 8 bases from J, the junction kept 11 bases outside the gene matches. Germline V CDR1 and CDR2: SEHNR, FQNEAQ (reference sequence). The CDR3 DNA reads as TGTGCCAGCAGCCCCGGACAGGAACTGGAGGGCTACACCTTC. Amino acids: CASSPGQELEGYTF.

The CDR3 sequence is CASSPLADGVYEQYF. CDR3 sequence (DNA): TGTGCCAGCTCACCATTAGCGGACGGGGTCTACGAGCAGTACTTC. This sequence joins TRBV18 and TRBJ2-7; tentative D call: TRBD2 (6 bases). CDR1 is KGHSH and CDR2 is LQKENI in the germline V gene. The CDR3 spans 15 residues. Trimming took off 2 bases at V and 3 bases at J, with 14 bases between the two ends.

This clonotype was observed a handful of times. The CDR3 DNA reads as TGTGCCGGGCGGACAGGTGGGGAAGAGACCCAGTACTTC. Encoded protein: CAGRTGGEETQYF. This chain links TRBV7-8 with TRBJ2-5; 7 bases are a match to TRBD1. The CDR3 runs 13 residues. J gave up 3 bases and V 11 bases, and 9 bases lay outside the gene matches. Per the germline V gene, CDR1 is SGHVS and CDR2 is FQNEAQ.

This clonotype has a handful of counts. V gene TRBV6-6 combines with J gene TRBJ1-2; D is perhaps TRBD1 (6 bases). Germline CDR1 reads MNHNY; CDR2 reads SVGAGI (reference sequence). Trimming took 0 bases from V and 2 from J, leaving 7 bases between them. There are 14 residues in the CDR3. CDR3 region: CASSYSQGNYGYTF. The CDR3 coding sequence is TGTGCCAGCAGTTACTCACAGGGCAACTATGGCTACACCTTC.

The rearrangement joins TRBV5-1 to TRBJ2-7; D remains ambiguous. CDR1 and CDR2 (germline): SGHRS, YFSETQ. Trimming pared 2 bases from V and 5 bases from J, leaving 14 bases between. This CDR3 spans 14 amino acids. The CDR3 loop is CASSLGQIGHEQYF. The DNA for the CDR3 is TGCGCCAGCAGCTTAGGGCAGATCGGCCACGAGCAGTACTTC.

V is TRBV20-1 and J is TRBJ2-3; 7 bases match TRBD2. This CDR3 has 16 residues. The germline gives CDR1 DFQATT, CDR2 SNEGSKA (reference sequence). V lost 3 bases and J lost 0; bases outside the gene matches: 9. CDR3 DNA sequence: TGCAGTGCTAGCCGAAGCGGGATAACCAGCACAGATACGCAGTATTTT. Translation gives CSASRSGITSTDTQYF.

The chain recombines TRBV15 with TRBJ2-7; 8 bases line up with TRBD2. The junction had 6 bases not matched to a gene; V was cut back by 3 bases and J by 5 bases. This CDR3 region has 14 residues. Germline V gene data show CDR1 as LNHNV and CDR2 as YYDKDF (reference sequence). CDR3: CATSREGLEDEQYF. Written as DNA, the CDR3 is TGTGCCACCAGCAGGGAGGGACTAGAGGACGAGCAGTACTTC. Together with reference TRBV15 and TRBJ2-7, the CDR3 gives the full variable domain: DAMVIQNPRYQVTQFGKPVTLSCSQTLNHNVMYWYQQKSSQAPKLLFHYYDKDFNNEADTPDNFQSRRPNTSFCFLDIRSPGLGDTAMYLCATSREGLEDEQYFGPGTRLTVT.

The chain links TRBV4-1 to TRBJ2-3; 8 bases are shared with TRBD2. The V gene end was trimmed by 1 base and the J gene end by 3 bases; junction bases not matched to a gene: 9. The length of the CDR3 is 17 residues. From germline, CDR1 is MGHRA and CDR2 YSYEKL. CDR3: CASSQVSAGDRTDTQYF. The CDR3 DNA follows: TGCGCCAGCAGCCAAGTCTCAGCGGGGGATAGGACAGATACGCAGTATTTT.

The V call is TRBV11-2, the J call TRBJ2-7; D is uncertain. This CDR3 is 13 amino acids long. The V gene lost 0 bases and the J gene lost 3 bases, with 6 bases spanning the gap. CDR1 is SGHAT and CDR2 is FQNNGV in the germline V gene. The CDR3 loop reads CASSLEFIYEQYF. Here the CDR3 DNA reads TGTGCCAGCAGCTTAGAATTTATCTACGAGCAGTACTTC.

The chain links TRBV7-9 to TRBJ2-7, with D tentatively TRBD1 (6 bases). Deletions cut 10 bases from V and 1 base from J, with 14 bases between. The CDR3 sequence is 13 residues long. The V gene's germline CDR1 is SEHNR and CDR2 FQNEAQ (reference sequence). The CDR3 region has the DNA TGTGCCACCATGGGCCAGGGGTCCTACGAGCAGTACTTC. It codes for CATMGQGSYEQYF.

This sequence joins TRBV29-1 and TRBJ2-7; D possibly uses TRBD1 or TRBD2 (7 bases each). CDR1 is SQVTM and CDR2 is ANQGSEA in the germline V gene. Trimming stripped 4 bases from V and 1 base from J, with 23 bases between. CDR3 length: 17 residues. DNA for the CDR3: TGCAGCGTTGGCGGGGGACAGTTACTTACTAATTCCTACGAGCAGTACTTC. Its protein product is CSVGGGQLLTNSYEQYF.

This clonotype has more than one count but fewer than ten. V is TRBV5-1 and J is TRBJ2-5, with D perhaps being TRBD1 or TRBD2 (6 bases each). V shed 0 bases and J shed 2 bases, with 11 bases lying between them. Germline CDR1 is SGHRS and CDR2 is YFSETQ. The CDR3 loop spans 15 amino acids. The CDR3 sequence: CASSLERGTQETQYF. CDR3 nucleotides: TGCGCCAGCAGCTTGGAAAGGGGGACTCAAGAGACCCAGTACTTC.

V is TRBV12-3 or TRBV12-4 and J is TRBJ2-5; D may be TRBD1 (6 bases). V dropped 5 bases and J dropped 3 bases, with 13 bases sitting between them. This CDR3 is 14 amino acids long. The CDR3 bases are TGTGCCAGCAGTCCGGACAGATTAAAAGAGACCCAGTACTTC. This sequence encodes CASSPDRLKETQYF.

In the case of this clonotype: One end of the junction does not line up with germline, which may come from a read error. For the CDR3, the DNA is TGCACCAGCAGCTCACCGGGACAGACCTACGAGCAGTACTTC. This encodes CTSSSPGQTYEQYF. The rearrangement joins TRBV5-1 to TRBJ2-7, with 7 bases lining up with TRBD1. Germline values: CDR1 SGHRS, CDR2 YFSETQ. CDR3 size: 14 residues.

The chain has TRBV13 and TRBJ2-1; the match to TRBD1 covers 8 bases. After removal of 6 bases from V and 5 bases from J, the junction contained 6 bases not matched to a gene. This CDR3 has 14 residues. Germline-derived CDR1 and CDR2 are PRHDT and FYEKMQ (reference sequence). The CDR3 loop reads CASRRQGMDNEQFF. DNA for the CDR3: TGTGCCAGCAGGAGACAGGGGATGGACAATGAGCAGTTCTTC.